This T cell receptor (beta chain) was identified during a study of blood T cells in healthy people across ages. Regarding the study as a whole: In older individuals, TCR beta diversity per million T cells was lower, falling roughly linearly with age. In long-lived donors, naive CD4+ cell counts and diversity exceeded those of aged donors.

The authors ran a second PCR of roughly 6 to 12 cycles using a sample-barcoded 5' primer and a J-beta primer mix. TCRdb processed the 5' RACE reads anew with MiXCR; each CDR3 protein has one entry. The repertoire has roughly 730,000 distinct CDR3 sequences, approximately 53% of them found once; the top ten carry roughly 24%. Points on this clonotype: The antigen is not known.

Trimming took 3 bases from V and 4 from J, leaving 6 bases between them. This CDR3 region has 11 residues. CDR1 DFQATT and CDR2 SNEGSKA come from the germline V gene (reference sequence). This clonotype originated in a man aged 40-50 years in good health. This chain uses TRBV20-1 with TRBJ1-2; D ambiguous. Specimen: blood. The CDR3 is CSASDLYGYTF. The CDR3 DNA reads TGCAGTGCTAGTGACCTCTATGGCTACACCTTC.